The 19 T cell receptor beta chains below were found in one sample sequenced in a study of PD-1 blockade in classical Hodgkin lymphoma. Regarding time point: cycle 4 day 1 (C4D1), after more than 5 weeks of nivolumab. Following autologous stem cell transplantation, relapse occurred in every patient, and exposure to brentuximab vedotin varied. TCRdb keeps only in-frame clones here, not all; method: immunoSEQ multiplex PCR. The sample holds more than 40,000 clones, about 80% seen once. Source: peripheral blood mononuclear cells (PBMCs), taken before the fourth cycle of nivolumab. These TCRs come from a human donor with classical Hodgkin lymphoma.

As DNA, the CDR3 is TGTGCCAGCAGCCATGACGGGGGGGGCGGCTATGGCTACACCTTC. This sequence encodes CASSHDGGGGYGYTF. This chain joins TRBV5-6 and TRBJ1-2, with a weak D call TRBD1 (6 bases). Looked up from germline, CDR1 is SGHDT and CDR2 is YYEEEE. Trimming removed 4 bases at V and 4 bases at J, with 17 bases between. The CDR3 is made up of 15 amino acids. The variable domain in full, completed from reference TRBV5-6 and TRBJ1-2, reads DAGVTQSPTHLIKTRGQQVTLRCSPKSGHDTVSWYQQALGQGPQFIFQYYEEEERQRGNFPDRFSGHQFPNYSSELNVNALLLGDSALYLCASSHDGGGGYGYTFGSGTRLTVV.

The CDR3 here is CASSLSSFYGYTF. The CDR3 nucleotides read TGTGCCAGCAGCTTATCCAGTTTCTATGGCTACACCTTC. The gene calls are TRBV7-2 and TRBJ1-2; unclear D gene. This CDR3 is built from 13 residues. Germline CDR1 reads SGHTA; CDR2 reads FQGNSA. V lost 2 bases, J lost 4 bases, and 8 bases lay in between.

The CDR3 loop reads CASSSPRTSGGAFVDTGELFF. The DNA of the CDR3 is TGTGCCAGTAGTTCCCCCCGGACTAGCGGGGGGGCGTTTGTTGACACCGGGGAGCTGTTTTTT. The chain is built from TRBV19 and TRBJ2-2; 15 nucleotides align to TRBD2. Unmatched junction bases numbered 16, after V lost 5 bases and J lost 3 bases. Germline CDR1 LNHDA, CDR2 SQIVND (reference sequence). This CDR3 has 21 amino acids.

The table lists this clone with a count of one. The V call is TRBV30, the J call TRBJ1-1; no firm D call. Germline assignment: CDR1 GTSNPN and CDR2 SVGIG (reference sequence). Trimming removed 1 base from V and 0 bases from J, with 9 bases in between. This CDR3 has 14 residues. The CDR3 region has the DNA TGTGCCTGGAGTGACCCCCCCATGAACACTGAAGCTTTCTTT. Its protein is CAWSDPPMNTEAFF.

A single count supports this clone. The chain recombines TRBV5-4 with TRBJ2-7; no reliable D call. Germline loops: CDR1 SGHNT, CDR2 YYREEE (reference sequence). V lost 0 bases and J lost 2, with 6 bases in between. The CDR3 totals 13 residues. CDR3 in amino acids: CASSLGVPYEQYF. In DNA form, the CDR3 reads TGTGCCAGCAGCTTGGGGGTCCCCTACGAGCAGTACTTC.

The chain couples TRBV7-2 to TRBJ1-2; a weak D match, TRBD1 (6 bases). Germline V gives CDR1 SGHTA, CDR2 FQGNSA. Trimming took off 5 bases at V and 4 bases at J, with 14 bases between the two ends. This CDR3 contains 14 residues. The CDR3 sequence is CASSVDRFGYGYTF. The CDR3 nucleotides are TGTGCCAGCAGCGTAGACAGGTTCGGCTATGGCTACACCTTC.

The chain carries TRBV5-5 and TRBJ1-5; D call uncertain. This CDR3 contains 13 residues. Germline V gene data show CDR1 as SGHKS and CDR2 as YYEKEE (reference sequence). Trimming left V 2 bases short and J 3 bases short, with 6 bases between. The CDR3 reads CASSLSNNQPQHF. DNA of the CDR3: TGTGCCAGCAGCTTAAGTAACAATCAGCCCCAGCATTTT.

V usage is TRBV28 and J usage is TRBJ2-7; D might be TRBD1 or TRBD2, each matching 5 bases. Germline V gives CDR1 MDHEN, CDR2 SYDVKM. Trimming pared 4 bases from V and 4 bases from J, leaving 29 bases between. The CDR3 runs to 19 residues. The CDR3 loop is CASSSPGRWLKDQGYEQYF. The CDR3 DNA sequence: TGTGCCAGCAGTTCACCGGGACGGTGGCTGAAGGACCAGGGTTACGAGCAGTACTTC.

V usage is TRBV9 and J usage is TRBJ2-7, with 10 bases fitting TRBD1. The CDR3 length is 16 residues. J gave up 2 bases and V 0 bases, and 5 bases lay outside the gene matches. The germline gives CDR1 SGDLS, CDR2 YYNGEE. The CDR3 sequence is CASSVEPGQGTYEQYF. CDR3 sequence (DNA): TGTGCCAGCAGCGTAGAACCGGGACAGGGGACCTACGAGCAGTACTTC.

This chain links TRBV2 with TRBJ2-3; no clear D. The CDR3 extends over 12 amino acids. V was trimmed by 6 bases and J by 6 bases, leaving 10 bases between them. CDR1 SNHLY and CDR2 FYNNEI come from the germline V gene. Written as DNA, the CDR3 is TGTGCCAGCAGCCCCCTCGAGGATACGCAGTATTTT. It codes for CASSPLEDTQYF.

J is TRBJ2-7 and V is TRBV6-5; weak D call: TRBD1 (6 bases). There are 15 residues in the CDR3. V was trimmed by 5 bases and J by 9 bases, leaving 23 bases between them. Per germline, CDR1 MNHEY and CDR2 SVGAGI. In DNA form, the CDR3 reads TGTGCCAGCAGTCACGACAGGTTGGGTTCAAATGGGCAGTACTTC. It is translated as CASSHDRLGSNGQYF.

The chain carries TRBV15 and TRBJ2-7; TRBD1 matches 7 bases. V gave up 8 bases and J gave up 4 bases; unmatched junction bases: 11. The germline gives CDR1 LNHNV, CDR2 YYDKDF (reference sequence). The CDR3 has 14 amino acids. The CDR3 sequence: CATLDQGGRYEQYF. The CDR3 DNA follows: TGTGCCACCTTAGATCAAGGGGGCAGGTACGAGCAGTACTTC.

On this clone: Other nucleotide sequences from this sample produce the same CDR3. The gene calls are TRBV2 and TRBJ1-6, with 7 nucleotides matching TRBD1. The CDR3 spans 14 residues. Germline V CDR1 and CDR2: SNHLY, FYNNEI. V dropped 6 bases and J dropped 6; count of bases not matched to a gene: 5. The CDR3 sequence: CASSETGPNSPLHF. The DNA of the CDR3 is TGTGCCAGCAGCGAGACAGGGCCTAATTCACCCCTCCACTTT.

This clone was detected a few times. V and J are TRBV4-2 and TRBJ1-4, with D perhaps matching TRBD1 (5 bases). Trimming took 4 bases from V and 0 from J, leaving 15 bases between them. Looked up from germline, CDR1 is LGHNA and CDR2 is YNFKEQ. The CDR3 sequence is 17 residues long. In DNA, the CDR3 is TGTGCCAGCAGCCCCCTCTTAGGGGCAGCAACTAATGAAAAACTGTTTTTT. This translates into CASSPLLGAATNEKLFF.

The chain couples TRBV5-1 to TRBJ2-5, with 7 bases lining up with TRBD1. This CDR3 spans 13 amino acids. Germline V gene sequence: CDR1 SGHRS, CDR2 YFSETQ. V lost 7 bases and J lost 0; bases outside the gene matches: 3. CDR3 sequence reads: CASGTANQETQYF. The DNA of the CDR3 is TGCGCCAGCGGGACAGCGAACCAAGAGACCCAGTACTTC.

This clone was seen a few times. This chain uses TRBV5-6 with TRBJ1-2; D not certain. CDR1 SGHDT and CDR2 YYEEEE come from the germline V gene. This CDR3 has 13 residues. Trimming took 5 bases from V and 8 from J, leaving 16 bases between them. The CDR3 DNA is TGTGCCAGCAGGGACCGAGCAAGCACCGGCTACACCTTC. Translating it yields CASRDRASTGYTF.

This chain connects TRBV5-4 to TRBJ2-5; 8 bases are a match to TRBD1. J was trimmed by 4 bases and V by 2 bases; bases with no gene match: 4. Germline V CDR1 and CDR2: SGHNT, YYREEE (reference sequence). This CDR3 spans 14 amino acids. As DNA, the CDR3 is TGTGCCAGCAGCTTCTGGGACAGGAGAGAGACCCAGTACTTC. Its translation is CASSFWDRRETQYF.

The chain employs TRBV9 and TRBJ2-7; D perhaps matches TRBD2 (5 bases). Looked up from germline, CDR1 is SGDLS and CDR2 is YYNGEE. The CDR3 covers 14 residues. The germline V and J ends were trimmed by 4 bases and 2 bases, with 13 bases remaining between them. CDR3 amino acids: CASSPWGDTYEQYF. DNA of the CDR3: TGTGCCAGCAGCCCCTGGGGAGATACCTACGAGCAGTACTTC. Supplemented by reference TRBV9 and TRBJ2-7, the full variable domain reads DSGVTQTPKHLITATGQRVTLRCSPRSGDLSVYWYQQSLDQGLQFLIQYYNGEERAKGNILERFSAQQFPDLHSELNLSSLELGDSALYFCASSPWGDTYEQYFGPGTRLTVT.

The rearrangement uses TRBV18 and TRBJ1-2; D might be TRBD1 (5 bases). There are 16 residues in the CDR3. Germline V gene lookup returns CDR1 KGHSH and CDR2 LQKENI. V shed 1 base and J shed 0 bases, with 12 bases lying between them. The CDR3 coding sequence is TGTGCCAGCTCACCACTAGCCGGGGGAGCTAACTATGGCTACACCTTC. It encodes CASSPLAGGANYGYTF.